A selection of T cell receptor beta chains follows, all from one sample in a study of cytomegalovirus exposure and HLA in healthy donors. Profiling relied on immunoSEQ multiplex PCR, and the TCRdb table lists in-frame clones only, not all of them. The sample has some 98,000 clones, 75% to 85% seen once. What was sequenced was PBMCs. These receptors were obtained from a man aged 18 to 35 in good health and CMV-seropositive. CDR3s include the opening cysteine and the closing phenylalanine or tryptophan. D genes are given only for firm matches. Clone size is given for some rows only: seen once, a few or many times, or a class if the clone is expanded.

J: TRBJ2-3
D: TRBD2
size: NA
V: TRBV9
DNA: TGTGCCAGCAGTGGCGGGACTAGCGCGGACACAGATACGCAGTATTTT
CDR3: CASSGGTSADTDTQYF

J: TRBJ2-3
D: NA
size: NA
V: TRBV2
DNA: TGTGCCAGCAGTGAATCCCCGACGGGAACGCAGTATTTT
CDR3: CASSESPTGTQYF

J: TRBJ2-2
D: NA
size: NA
V: TRBV18
DNA: TGTGCCAGCTCACCACAGGGACACCACACCGGGGAGCTGTTTTTT
CDR3: CASSPQGHHTGELFF

J: TRBJ2-7
D: TRBD2
size: once
V: TRBV5-1
DNA: TGCGCCAGCAGCTTGGGGGGCGGGGGGCGCGGCTACGAGCAGTACTTC
CDR3: CASSLGGGGRGYEQYF

J: TRBJ2-5
D: TRBD1
size: NA
V: TRBV5-4
DNA: TGTGCCAGCAGCGAGGGACAGAGGGAGACCCAGTACTTC
CDR3: CASSEGQRETQYF

J: TRBJ2-3
D: TRBD2
size: NA
V: TRBV30
DNA: TGTGCCTGGAGGACTAGCATGCTCTTCGCAGATACGCAGTATTTT
CDR3: CAWRTSMLFADTQYF

J: TRBJ1-1
D: TRBD1
size: NA
V: TRBV27
DNA: TGTGCCAGCAGTCCAAGACAGGGGTCGAGCACTGAAGCTTTCTTT
CDR3: CASSPRQGSSTEAFF

J: TRBJ1-2
D: NA
size: NA
V: TRBV13
DNA: TGTGCCAGCAGCTTAGTATCATGGGGCGTAGGGTTAGGTGGCTACACCTTC
CDR3: CASSLVSWGVGLGGYTF

J: TRBJ1-2
D: NA
size: NA
V: TRBV5-1
DNA: TGCGCCAGCAGCTTGGGACCGAGGGTGGACTTCGGCTACACCTTC
CDR3: CASSLGPRVDFGYTF

J: TRBJ1-6
D: NA
size: few
V: TRBV6-1
DNA: TGTGCCAGCAGTGAGTTGGGCCCTGAGTCACCCCTCCACTTT
CDR3: CASSELGPESPLHF

J: TRBJ2-7
D: TRBD1
size: few
V: TRBV5-1
DNA: TGCGCCAGCAGCCCGGACAGGATAGCCTACGAGCAGTACTTC
CDR3: CASSPDRIAYEQYF

J: TRBJ1-6
D: NA
size: NA
V: TRBV28
DNA: TGTGCCAGCAGTTTGGACAAAATTCCCCTCCACTTT
CDR3: CASSLDKIPLHF

J: TRBJ1-6
D: TRBD1
size: NA
V: TRBV7-9
DNA: TGTGCCAGCAGCCCCCGGGACAGCAACAATTCACCCCTCCACTTT
CDR3: CASSPRDSNNSPLHF

J: TRBJ1-4
D: TRBD1
size: once
V: TRBV28
DNA: TGTGCCAGCAGTTCCCGACAGGGGCTGGGGGTTGATGAAAAACTGTTTTTT
CDR3: CASSSRQGLGVDEKLFF

J: TRBJ2-7
D: TRBD1
size: once
V: TRBV9
DNA: TGTGCCAGCAGCCAAGGACAGGCGGCGAGAGAGCAGTACTTC
CDR3: CASSQGQAAREQYF

J: TRBJ2-1
D: NA
size: NA
V: TRBV5-1
DNA: TGCGCCAGCAGCTTGACCGCGGGCAATGAGCAGTTCTTC
CDR3: CASSLTAGNEQFF